The clone carrying this T cell receptor (beta chain) was counted at least ten times. Antigen specificity is unknown. The sample comes from a study of T cell repertoires in cytomegalovirus infection. Study in general: CMV epitopes that were recently identified and HLA-C-restricted were used alongside well-studied HLA-B-restricted ones.

Study results and limitations: Cumulated frequencies of public TCR beta families served to identify carriers of CMV plus the relevant HLA. What dominated the ex vivo response were HLA-C-restricted CMV-specific TCR beta clonotypes.

Trimming cost V 2 bases and J 6 bases; bases outside gene matches: 10. From germline, CDR1 is MNHEY and CDR2 SVGEGT. The CDR3 runs 17 residues. TCRdb recomputed calls from the reads with MiXCR, one row per CDR3 protein. This table holds around 800,000 distinct CDR3 sequences, approximately 30% found once. This sequence joins TRBV6-2 or TRBV6-3 and TRBJ2-7; 13 bases are a match to TRBD2. Sequences were derived from cultured CD8+ T cells from PBMCs, sampled from culture after CMV antigen stimulation. This sequence originates from a human donor in good health (CMV status not recorded). Some clones in this sample may be carry-over from other donors' samples. Here the CDR3 reads CASSYRTSGGQSVEQYF. The CDR3 DNA is TGTGCCAGCAGTTACCGGACTAGCGGGGGACAGAGTGTCGAGCAGTACTTC.